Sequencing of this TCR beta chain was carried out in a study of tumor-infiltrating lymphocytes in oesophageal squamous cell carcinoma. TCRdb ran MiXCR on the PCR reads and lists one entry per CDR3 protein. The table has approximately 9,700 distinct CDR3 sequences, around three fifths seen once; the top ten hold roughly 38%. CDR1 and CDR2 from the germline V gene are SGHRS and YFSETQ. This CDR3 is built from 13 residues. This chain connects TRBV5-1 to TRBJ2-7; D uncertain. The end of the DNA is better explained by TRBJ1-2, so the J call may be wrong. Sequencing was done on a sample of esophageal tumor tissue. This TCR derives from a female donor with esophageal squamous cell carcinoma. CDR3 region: CASSFQENYGYTF. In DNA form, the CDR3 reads TGCGCCAGCAGCTTCCAGGAGAACTATGGCTACACCTTC.